The rows below give T cell receptor beta chains drawn from one sample of a study of cytomegalovirus exposure and HLA in healthy donors. Here immunoSEQ multiplex PCR was the method, and the copy in TCRdb shows in-frame clones only, minus some. The sample comprises approximately 140,000 clones, 80% of which are singletons, and 2% to 2.5% rests with the top ten. Material for sequencing was PBMCs. The receptors come from a young man in good health and CMV-seronegative. Both conserved end residues are part of each CDR3.

J gene: TRBJ2-1
V gene: TRBV7-9
CDR3 protein: CASSLEMGLVIREQFF

J gene: TRBJ2-7
V gene: TRBV28
CDR3 protein: CASHRDRGYEQYF

J gene: TRBJ2-1
V gene: TRBV9
CDR3 protein: CASSAQGWNEQFF

J gene: TRBJ2-1
V gene: TRBV25-1
CDR3 protein: CASTSGAYANEQFF

J gene: TRBJ2-7
V gene: TRBV10-3
CDR3 protein: CAIRVGLDYEQYF

J gene: TRBJ1-1
V gene: TRBV4-1
CDR3 protein: CASSQDGRQAFF

J gene: TRBJ2-5
V gene: TRBV7-9
CDR3 protein: CASGLAPGDRGWETQYF

J gene: TRBJ2-7
V gene: TRBV4-1
CDR3 protein: CASSQEDRQSYEQYF

J gene: TRBJ2-2
V gene: TRBV7-6
CDR3 protein: CASSLDIGGNTGELFF

J gene: TRBJ2-3
V gene: TRBV11-2
CDR3 protein: CASSHLLASTDTQYF

J gene: TRBJ1-5
V gene: TRBV6-1
CDR3 protein: CASNSDGFGNQPQNF